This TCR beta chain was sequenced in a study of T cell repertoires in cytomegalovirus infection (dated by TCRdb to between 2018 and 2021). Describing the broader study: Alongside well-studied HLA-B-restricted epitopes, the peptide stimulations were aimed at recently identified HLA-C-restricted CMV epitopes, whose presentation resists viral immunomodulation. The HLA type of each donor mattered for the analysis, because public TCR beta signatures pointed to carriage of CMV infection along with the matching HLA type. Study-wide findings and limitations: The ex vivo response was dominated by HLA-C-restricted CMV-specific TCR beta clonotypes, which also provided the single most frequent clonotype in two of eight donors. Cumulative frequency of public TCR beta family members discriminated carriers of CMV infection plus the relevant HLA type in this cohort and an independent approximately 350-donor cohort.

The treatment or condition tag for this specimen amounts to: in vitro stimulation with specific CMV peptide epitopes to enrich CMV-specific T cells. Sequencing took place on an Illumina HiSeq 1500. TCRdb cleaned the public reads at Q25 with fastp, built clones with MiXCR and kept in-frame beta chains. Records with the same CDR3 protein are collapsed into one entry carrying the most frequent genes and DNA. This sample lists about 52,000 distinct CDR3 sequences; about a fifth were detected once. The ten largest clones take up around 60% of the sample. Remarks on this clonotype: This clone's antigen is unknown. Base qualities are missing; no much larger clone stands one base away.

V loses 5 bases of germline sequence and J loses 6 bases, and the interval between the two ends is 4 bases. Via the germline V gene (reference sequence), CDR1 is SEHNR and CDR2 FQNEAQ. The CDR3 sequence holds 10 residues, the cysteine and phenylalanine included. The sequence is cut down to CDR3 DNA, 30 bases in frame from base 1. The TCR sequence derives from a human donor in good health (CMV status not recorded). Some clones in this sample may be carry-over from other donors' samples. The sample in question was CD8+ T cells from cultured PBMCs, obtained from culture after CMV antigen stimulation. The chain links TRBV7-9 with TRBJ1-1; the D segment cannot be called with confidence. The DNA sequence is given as TGTGCCAGCAGCGGAGCTGAAGCTTTCTTT. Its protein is CASSGAEAFF.